These T cell receptor beta chains were read from a single sample in a study of T cell changes during pregnancy in multiple sclerosis. The data were produced by immunoSEQ multiplex PCR, yet TCRdb's version contains in-frame clones alone and is incomplete. The sample carries over 90,000 clones, under 95% recorded once. The source material was peripheral blood, sampled before pregnancy. The receptors come from a female donor with multiple sclerosis, enrolled in a pregnancy study. Each CDR3 is given with its conserved first and last residue. A D gene is named only where the DNA matches it firmly. Not every row has a clone size; where given, it reads once, few, many or a size class.

clone_size d_call j_call v_call cdr3_nt cdr3_aa
NA NA TRBJ1-5 TRBV30 TGTGCCTGGGCTGGCGGGCACAATCAGCCCCAGCATTTT CAWAGGHNQPQHF
NA NA TRBJ1-2 TRBV9 TGTGCCAGCAGCGTAAAGGAGGGACCTAACTATGGCTACACCTTC CASSVKEGPNYGYTF
NA NA TRBJ1-2 TRBV27 TGTGCCAGCAGTTGGGGGGGCGAATCCTATGGCTACACCTTC CASSWGGESYGYTF
NA TRBD1 TRBJ2-7 TRBV27 TGTGCCAGCACCCTGTGGGCAGGGGGTAACTACGAGCAGTACTTC CASTLWAGGNYEQYF
NA NA TRBJ2-2 TRBV15 TGTGCCACCAGCCCATCCCCGGGTCCCGGGGAGCTGTTTTTT CATSPSPGPGELFF
NA TRBD1 TRBJ1-6 TRBV9 TGTGCCAGCAGCGCGCAGGGGGGTAATTCACCCCTCCACTTT CASSAQGGNSPLHF
once NA TRBJ1-2 TRBV19 TGTGCCAGTAGAAGGGGGAGCGGCTATGGCTACACCTTC CASRRGSGYGYTF
NA TRBD1 TRBJ1-2 TRBV18 TGTGCCAGCTCACCGGGACAGGGGACCTATGGCTACACCTTC CASSPGQGTYGYTF
NA NA TRBJ2-1 TRBV6-6 TGTGCCAGCAGTAGCGGGTCGGCCAGCAATGAGCAGTTCTTC CASSSGSASNEQFF
NA NA TRBJ1-6 TRBV7-2 TGTGCCAGCAGCTTAGGGGGAGGGGGTGTTTCACCCCTCCACTTT CASSLGGGGVSPLHF
NA TRBD2 TRBJ2-3 TRBV5-4 TGTGCCAGCAGCTCCGGGACTAGCGGGAGGGCGGATACGCAGTATTTT CASSSGTSGRADTQYF
NA NA TRBJ1-1 TRBV7-7 TGTGCCAGCCCTTGGGACTTTCCCCCAAACACTGAAGCTTTCTTT CASPWDFPPNTEAFF
NA TRBD1 TRBJ2-7 TRBV5-6 TGTGCCAGCAGCTTTGTTTGGCGGGACAGGGGTTCCTACGAGCAGTACTTC CASSFVWRDRGSYEQYF
NA NA TRBJ2-5 TRBV6-6 TGTGCCAGCAGACCCCGGGACACCCAAGAGACCCAGTACTTC CASRPRDTQETQYF
NA TRBD2 TRBJ2-5 TRBV15 TGTGCCACCAGCAGAGATCCAGGGACTAGCGGCCAAGAGACCCAGTACTTC CATSRDPGTSGQETQYF
NA TRBD1 TRBJ1-1 TRBV7-9 TGTGCCAGCAGCTTAGGGGACAGGGGCCGGAACACTGAAGCTTTCTTT CASSLGDRGRNTEAFF
NA TRBD2 TRBJ2-2 TRBV19 TGTGCCAGTAGTAGAAAGGCGGGAGTCGATACCGGGGAGCTGTTTTTT CASSRKAGVDTGELFF
NA NA TRBJ1-1 TRBV15 TGTGCCACCAGCAGAGACCCCCAGGGCTCTGAAGCTTTCTTT CATSRDPQGSEAFF
NA NA TRBJ1-2 TRBV30 TGTGCCTGGAGTGTAACCTCGGGGGGCTACACCTTC CAWSVTSGGYTF
NA TRBD1 TRBJ1-2 TRBV7-8 TGTGCCAGCAGCACCCGGACAGGGGGAGATGGCTACACCTTC CASSTRTGGDGYTF
NA TRBD2 TRBJ2-1 TRBV19 TGTGCCAGTAGGCTTAGCGGGATGGGGGAGCAGTTCTTC CASRLSGMGEQFF
NA NA TRBJ1-1 TRBV5-1 TGCGCCAGCAGCTACTGGGCAGACCAGAACACTGAAGCTTTCTTT CASSYWADQNTEAFF
NA TRBD2 TRBJ2-1 TRBV7-9 TGTGCCAGCAGCCGTCCCGGCGGGAGAGTTGTAAATGAGCAGTTCTTC CASSRPGGRVVNEQFF
once NA TRBJ2-1 TRBV7-3 TGTGCCAGCAGCTTAACTGGAGGAAGCACCTACAATGAGCAGTTCTTC CASSLTGGSTYNEQFF
NA TRBD1 TRBJ1-2 TRBV2 TGTGCCAGCAGTGAGACAGGGCTGTTTGTGGCACGCTATGGCTACACCTTC CASSETGLFVARYGYTF
NA NA TRBJ2-7 TRBV5-1 TGCGCCAGCAGCTTGAAAGGGGATCGGCGGGAGCAGTACTTC CASSLKGDRREQYF
once NA TRBJ1-5 TRBV2 TGTGCCAGCAGTGAAGGACACCCCAGCAATCAGCCCCAGCATTTT CASSEGHPSNQPQHF
NA NA TRBJ2-3 TRBV6-5 TGTGCCGCCAAGGGCGGGGGCACAGATACGCAGTATTTT CAAKGGGTDTQYF
NA TRBD2 TRBJ2-5 TRBV18 TGTGCCAGCTCGCTGACTAGCGGGATACAAGAGACCCAGTACTTC CASSLTSGIQETQYF
NA TRBD1 TRBJ1-5 TRBV19 TGTGCCAGTAGTACTTCGGACAGGGGGTTAGGAAGCAATCAGCCCCAGCATTTT CASSTSDRGLGSNQPQHF
NA NA TRBJ1-4 TRBV5-1 TGCGCCAGCAGCCGAGGACAGACAACTAATGAAAAACTGTTTTTT CASSRGQTTNEKLFF
NA TRBD1 TRBJ2-6 TRBV2 TGTGCCAGCAGTCCCGGGACAGGGAATAAAAGCCCTGGGGCCAACGTCCTGACTTTC CASSPGTGNKSPGANVLTF
NA NA TRBJ2-7 TRBV2 TGTGCCTGTCAAAGGGGTACCTACGAGCAGTACTTC CACQRGTYEQYF
NA NA TRBJ2-2 TRBV9 TGTGCCAGCAGCGATCGACAGCACACCGGGGAGCTGTTTTTT CASSDRQHTGELFF
once NA TRBJ2-5 TRBV29-1 TGCAGCGTTGGAAACAGGGAAGCCCCAGAGACCCAGTACTTC CSVGNREAPETQYF
NA NA TRBJ2-1 TRBV4-2 TGTGCCAGCAGCCAAGAACTAAGCTCCTACAATGAGCAGTTCTTC CASSQELSSYNEQFF
NA NA TRBJ2-1 TRBV28 TGTGCCAGCAGTTTAGGGCGTGGGGGCCCTCCGTTCTTC CASSLGRGGPPFF